This paragraph covers one T cell receptor beta chain sequence. Germline lookup yields CDR1 MNHNY and CDR2 SVGAGI (reference sequence). The germline V and J ends were trimmed by 8 bases and 2 bases, with 15 bases remaining between them. The CDR3 totals 15 residues. This record belongs to a study of blood T cell repertoires in COVID-19. For the study at large: Acute and convalescent COVID-19 specimens originated in the United States, Italy and Spain. PBMCs, B-cell-depleted T cells, or T cells provided the cDNA or gDNA that made up the material.

In the source study's methods: Estimates of nucleated cell counts were drawn from the amplification of reference gene primers. The protocol was immunoSEQ multiplex PCR, while the TCRdb copy is restricted to in-frame clones and leaves out a portion. The V and J calls and clone size come from that table; D and trimming were worked out from the DNA. The data hold some 56,000 clones, with less than 85% observed a single time. This TCR was recovered from a woman between 50 and 59 years old with active or convalescent COVID-19. The rearrangement uses TRBV6-6 and TRBJ2-2; possible D gene TRBD1, 5 bases. The sample was peripheral blood. CDR3: CASAWGILNTGELFF. CDR3 DNA: TGTGCCAGCGCTTGGGGCATTCTCAACACCGGGGAGCTGTTTTTT.